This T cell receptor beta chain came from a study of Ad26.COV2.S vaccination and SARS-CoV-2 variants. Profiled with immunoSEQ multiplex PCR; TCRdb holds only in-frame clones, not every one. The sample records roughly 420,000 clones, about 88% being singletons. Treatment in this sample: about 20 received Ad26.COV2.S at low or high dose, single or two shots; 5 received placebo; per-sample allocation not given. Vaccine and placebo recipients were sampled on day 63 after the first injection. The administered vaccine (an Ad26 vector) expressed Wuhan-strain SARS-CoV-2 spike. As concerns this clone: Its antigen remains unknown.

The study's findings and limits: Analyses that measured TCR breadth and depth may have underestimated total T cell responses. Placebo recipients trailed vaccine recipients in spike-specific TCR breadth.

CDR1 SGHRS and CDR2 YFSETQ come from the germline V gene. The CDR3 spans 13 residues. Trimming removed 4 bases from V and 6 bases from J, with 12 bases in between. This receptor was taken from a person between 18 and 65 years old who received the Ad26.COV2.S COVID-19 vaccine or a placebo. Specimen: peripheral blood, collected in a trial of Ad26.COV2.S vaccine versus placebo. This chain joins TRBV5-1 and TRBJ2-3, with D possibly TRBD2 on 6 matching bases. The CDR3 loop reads CASSRGSPDTQYF. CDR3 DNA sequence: TGCGCCAGCAGCCGGGGGAGCCCCGATACGCAGTATTTT.